This is a list of T cell receptor beta chains from one sample in a study of beta chain features in type 1 diabetes. TCRdb's table, derived via immunoSEQ multiplex PCR, lists solely in-frame clones and lacks some. This table has more than 550,000 clones, around 15% appearing once. The sequencing sample was made of naive CD4+ T cells from blood. Receptors originate from a man aged 18-30 years with type 1 diabetes. Both conserved end residues are part of each CDR3.

v_gene: TRBV11-1; len: 15; CDR3aa: CASSLSRWETGEQFF
v_gene: TRBV7-2; len: 12; CDR3aa: CASSPRYNEQFF
v_gene: TRBV29-1; len: 13; CDR3aa: CSVGGLANEKLFF
v_gene: TRBV29-1; len: 13; CDR3aa: CSVLRDTNTEAFF
v_gene: TRBV29-1; len: 14; CDR3aa: CSVELRDINYGYTF
v_gene: TRBV28; len: 12; CDR3aa: CASTNQREEQYF
v_gene: TRBV29-1; len: 15; CDR3aa: CSVELKGGLNTEAFF
v_gene: TRBV29-1; len: 14; CDR3aa: CSVEVAGYTDTQYF
v_gene: TRBV19; len: 14; CDR3aa: CASSSTGEGQPQHF
v_gene: TRBV15; len: 13; CDR3aa: CATSKTREETQYF
v_gene: TRBV7-9; len: 13; CDR3aa: CASSLSSNTEAFF
v_gene: TRBV2; len: 14; CDR3aa: CASSEQGLNTEAFF
v_gene: TRBV30; len: 15; CDR3aa: CAWSGLRGVGNTIYF
v_gene: TRBV2; len: 16; CDR3aa: CASSEYRGRYSYEQYF
v_gene: TRBV6-1; len: 13; CDR3aa: CASSEYDRQTQYF
v_gene: TRBV28; len: 14; CDR3aa: CASSLYRGPYEQYF
v_gene: TRBV6-5; len: 11; CDR3aa: CASSPGAEQYF
v_gene: TRBV18; len: 14; CDR3aa: CASSPANRDQPQHF
v_gene: TRBV2; len: 14; CDR3aa: CASSVEEFLGPLHF
v_gene: TRBV9; len: 12; CDR3aa: CASSVGSYGYTF
v_gene: TRBV30; len: 13; CDR3aa: CAWSEVAATEAFF
v_gene: TRBV29-1; len: 13; CDR3aa: CSVDRGKRNEQYF
v_gene: TRBV30; len: 18; CDR3aa: CAWRRFGGARASTDTQYF
v_gene: TRBV5-6; len: 14; CDR3aa: CASSLYRRDNEQFF
v_gene: TRBV5-6; len: 13; CDR3aa: CASSLQGAYGYTF
v_gene: TRBV29-1; len: 14; CDR3aa: CSVATGPSNQPQHF
v_gene: TRBV7-2; len: 15; CDR3aa: CASRSRDRVGETQYF
v_gene: TRBV6-1; len: 16; CDR3aa: CASSDPGHPGGTEAFF
v_gene: TRBV30; len: 16; CDR3aa: CAWRPGTGPRGYEQYF
v_gene: TRBV28; len: 13; CDR3aa: CASSSVLTDTQYF
v_gene: TRBV9; len: 16; CDR3aa: CASSLPSSSSTDTQYF
v_gene: TRBV27; len: 16; CDR3aa: CASRTSYRGANYGYTF
v_gene: TRBV4-3; len: 18; CDR3aa: CASSHLIGQGASLNIQYF
v_gene: TRBV2; len: 15; CDR3aa: CASRPTSGSSYEQYF
v_gene: TRBV25-1; len: 16; CDR3aa: CASSEFPAGDYNEQFF
v_gene: TRBV18; len: 16; CDR3aa: CASSLQGALGNTEAFF
v_gene: TRBV29-1; len: 13; CDR3aa: CSVPGQGAGGYTF
v_gene: TRBV6-5; len: 15; CDR3aa: CASSYSSTGSYEQYF
v_gene: TRBV6-5; len: 16; CDR3aa: CASSYSGTKHRETQYF
v_gene: TRBV30; len: 12; CDR3aa: CAWTVGGYEQYF
v_gene: TRBV7-2; len: 13; CDR3aa: CASSLARGVELFF
v_gene: TRBV6-5; len: 12; CDR3aa: CASTGSGETQYF
v_gene: TRBV27; len: 15; CDR3aa: CASSGEGTGEETQYF
v_gene: TRBV30; len: 12; CDR3aa: CAWSVLGEKLFF
v_gene: TRBV14; len: 14; CDR3aa: CASSRGKNGNTIYF
v_gene: TRBV5-1; len: 14; CDR3aa: CASSLAGEGETQYF
v_gene: TRBV29-1; len: 14; CDR3aa: CSAVGRARYNEQFF
v_gene: TRBV15; len: 14; CDR3aa: CATSPLRQGPGYTF
v_gene: TRBV5-1; len: 16; CDR3aa: CASSSIGFGLGTEAFF
v_gene: TRBV7-3; len: 14; CDR3aa: CASSPQHRGSPLHF
v_gene: TRBV5-1; len: 13; CDR3aa: CASRTGLTDTQYF
v_gene: TRBV5-1; len: 16; CDR3aa: CASSRQGSGAAYEQYF
v_gene: TRBV6-5; len: 16; CDR3aa: CASSYSRTALGTEAFF
v_gene: TRBV7-2; len: 15; CDR3aa: CASSSGQGIPYEQYF